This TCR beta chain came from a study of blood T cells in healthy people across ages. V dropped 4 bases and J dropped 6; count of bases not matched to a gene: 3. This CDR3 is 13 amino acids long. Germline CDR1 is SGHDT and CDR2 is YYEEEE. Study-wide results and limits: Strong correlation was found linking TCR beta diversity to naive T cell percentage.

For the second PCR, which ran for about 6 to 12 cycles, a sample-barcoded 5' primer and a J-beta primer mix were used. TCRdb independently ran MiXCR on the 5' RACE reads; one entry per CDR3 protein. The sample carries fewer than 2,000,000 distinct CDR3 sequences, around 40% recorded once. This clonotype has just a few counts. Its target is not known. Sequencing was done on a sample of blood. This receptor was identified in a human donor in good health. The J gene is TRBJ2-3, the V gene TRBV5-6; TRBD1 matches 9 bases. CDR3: CASSRGQGDTQYF. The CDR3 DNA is TGTGCCAGCAGCAGAGGACAGGGGGATACGCAGTATTTT.